These 10 T cell receptor beta chains came from one sample sequenced in a study of T-cell reconstitution after alpha-beta-depleted transplantation in children. This sample's TCRbeta library carried unique molecular identifier barcodes. TCRdb independently ran MiXCR on the PCR reads; one entry per CDR3 protein. The repertoire holds under 50,000 distinct CDR3 sequences, with about 9.3% as singletons. Sample: PBMCs, mostly from graft donor cells, taken 60 days after TCRalphabeta/CD19-depleted stem cell transplant. The source is a male patient aged 2 to 10 who had a stem cell transplant for chronic granulomatous disease, so the T cells may come from the graft donor.

This clonotype was seen ten or more times. The chain carries TRBV5-1 and TRBJ2-1; 9 bases agree with TRBD2. Looked up from germline, CDR1 is SGHRS and CDR2 is YFSETQ. CDR3 length: 12 residues. The ends lost 4 bases at V and 7 bases at J; junction bases unmatched: 0. In nucleotides, the CDR3 is TGCGCCAGCAGCGGACTAGCGAATGAGCAGTTCTTC. It translates to CASSGLANEQFF.

There are many counts of this clonotype. The chain couples TRBV7-2 to TRBJ2-7; 8 bases fit TRBD2. The CDR3 is 14 residues long. CDR1 and CDR2 from the germline V gene are SGHTA and FQGNSA. The J segment lost 9 bases and the V segment lost 2 bases, leaving 9 bases of the junction unmatched. In nucleotides, the CDR3 is TGTGCCAGCAGCTTATCCGGGACTAGTTCTGGGCAGTACTTC. This codes for CASSLSGTSSGQYF.

This clonotype appeared many times. This sequence joins TRBV5-1 and TRBJ1-2; 11 nucleotides line up with TRBD1. With 0 bases clipped from V and 8 bases from J, the junction kept 6 bases outside the gene matches. The CDR3 is made up of 15 amino acids. CDR1 is SGHRS, CDR2 YFSETQ, per germline. The CDR3 bases are TGCGCCAGCAGCTTGGCTGGACAGGGGGCGTCGGGCTACACCTTC. It translates to CASSLAGQGASGYTF.

This clonotype was counted a few times. The chain joins TRBV6-2 or TRBV6-3 to TRBJ2-7, with TRBD2 matching 11 bases. The CDR3 length is 15 residues. CDR1 is MNHEY and CDR2 is SVGEGT in the germline V gene. Germline trimming cut 7 bases from V and 6 bases from J; bases unmatched to any gene: 11. For the CDR3, the DNA is TGTGCCAGCATTCTAGCGGGAGGCCTGTCTGTCGAGCAGTACTTC. Encoded protein: CASILAGGLSVEQYF.

In this sample, this clonotype turned up many times. The chain employs TRBV5-1 and TRBJ1-2, with D possibly being TRBD1 (5 bases). The CDR3 extends over 14 amino acids. Germline V gives CDR1 SGHRS, CDR2 YFSETQ. V lost 0 bases and J lost 6, with 12 bases in between. The CDR3 DNA reads TGCGCCAGCAGCTTGGCAGGGTTTCAAGATGGCTACACCTTC. Residues: CASSLAGFQDGYTF.

This clonotype was detected ten times or more. This rearrangement joins TRBV21-1 to TRBJ1-5; whether TRBD1, the table's D call, matches the DNA was not checked. TRBV21-1 is deemed a pseudogene. The CDR3 is 16 amino acids. The CDR3 spells CASSLGTGMGNQPQHF. Here the CDR3 DNA reads TGTGCCAGCAGCCTGGGGACAGGGATGGGCAATCAGCCCCAGCATTTT.

This clonotype has at least ten counts. The V and J genes are TRBV2 and TRBJ2-7; D is uncertain. V was shortened by 7 bases and J by 1 base, with 8 bases between the two germline ends. Germline CDR1 is SNHLY and CDR2 is FYNNEI. This CDR3 has 12 residues. The CDR3 loop is CASTRASYEQYF. CDR3 sequence (DNA): TGTGCCAGCACCCGGGCTTCCTACGAGCAGTACTTC.

The sample holds many counts of this clonotype. The V gene is TRBV27, the J gene TRBJ2-5, with D unresolved. Germline CDR1 and CDR2: MNHEY and SMNVEV (reference sequence). This CDR3 region has 11 residues. V lost 8 bases and J lost 5, with 9 bases in between. Written as DNA, the CDR3 is TGTGCCAGCGGTTACGGGGAGACCCAGTACTTC. It yields the protein CASGYGETQYF.

This clonotype was seen ten or more times. The V and J genes are TRBV6-2 or TRBV6-3 and TRBJ2-1; D perhaps matches TRBD2 (6 bases). The CDR3 is made up of 15 amino acids. Germline V gene data show CDR1 as MNHEY and CDR2 as SVGEGT. The germline V and J ends were trimmed by 5 bases and 8 bases, with 19 bases remaining between them. The CDR3 DNA reads TGTGCCAGCAGTAGCCGGAGGGGCCTAAGGGATGAGCAGTTCTTC. The encoded protein is CASSSRRGLRDEQFF.

At least ten counts were recorded for this clonotype. The chain recombines TRBV7-9 with TRBJ2-3; TRBD2 is a possible D gene (6 bases). Trimming removed 1 base at V and 2 bases at J, with 7 bases between. CDR1 is SEHNR and CDR2 is FQNEAQ in the germline V gene (reference sequence). The CDR3 runs to 14 residues. CDR3 DNA: TGTGCCAGCAGCTTAGAACTAGCCACAGATACGCAGTATTTT. Encoded protein: CASSLELATDTQYF.